The next 28 T cell receptor beta chains were all read from a single sample in a study of Ad26.COV2.S vaccination and SARS-CoV-2 variants. Documented treatment: 15 to 20 received Ad26.COV2.S at low or high dose, single or two shots; 5 received placebo; per-sample allocation not given. All samples were drawn on day 63, counting from the first vaccine or placebo injection. Sequencing used immunoSEQ multiplex PCR; TCRdb keeps in-frame clones, though not all of them. The sample records about 400,000 clones, about 91% being singletons. This specimen was peripheral blood, taken in a trial of Ad26.COV2.S vaccine versus placebo. The source of these receptors is a person aged 18 to 65 who received the Ad26.COV2.S COVID-19 vaccine or a placebo.

The chain is built from TRBV9 and TRBJ2-1; 7 bases align to TRBD2. This CDR3 has 13 residues. Germline V gene sequence: CDR1 SGDLS, CDR2 YYNGEE. V shed 3 bases and J 6 bases; nucleotides not matched to a gene: 3. The CDR3 region has the DNA TGTGCCAGCAGCGCATGGGGGGGCAATGAGCAGTTCTTC. It translates to CASSAWGGNEQFF.

The genes are TRBV28 and TRBJ2-7; 8 nucleotides match TRBD2. The germline CDR1 and CDR2 sequences are MDHEN and SYDVKM. V lost 7 bases to trimming and J lost 12 bases; unmatched junction nucleotides: 17. The CDR3 has 14 amino acids. In DNA, the CDR3 is TGTGCCAGCACCTCGGGACTAGTGTCCAGAGGTCCGTACTTC. Residues: CASTSGLVSRGPYF.

The V call is TRBV18, the J call TRBJ1-1, with unresolved D. The CDR3 runs to 15 residues. Between the trimmed V and J ends, which lost 5 bases and 3 bases, there was a span of 16 bases. Germline V CDR1 and CDR2: KGHSH, LQKENI. CDR3 in amino acids: CASSAGPPGDTEAFF. CDR3 DNA: TGTGCCAGCTCAGCTGGCCCCCCGGGCGACACTGAAGCTTTCTTT.

V gene TRBV4-3 combines with J gene TRBJ2-1; 7 nucleotides line up with TRBD2. After removal of 8 bases from V and 4 bases from J, the junction contained 11 bases not matched to a gene. Germline CDR1 reads LGHNA; CDR2 reads YSLEER. CDR3 length equals 15 residues. In DNA form, the CDR3 reads TGCGCCAGCGCCCGAGGGCCAGCGGGGTACAATGAGCAGTTCTTC. Its translation: CASARGPAGYNEQFF.

The CDR3 DNA reads TGTGCCTGGATACCCTCTGGGGGGCCAGCCAAAAACATTCAGTACTTC. It specifies CAWIPSGGPAKNIQYF. The genes are TRBV30 and TRBJ2-4; D may correspond to TRBD1 or TRBD2 (6 bases each). V was trimmed by 4 bases and J by 0 bases, leaving 16 bases between them. The CDR3 has 16 residues. Germline V CDR1 and CDR2: GTSNPN, SVGIG (reference sequence).

The genes are TRBV19 and TRBJ1-4; 8 bases match TRBD1. With 4 bases clipped from V and 8 bases from J, the junction kept 6 bases outside the gene matches. The CDR3 has 14 residues. Germline V CDR1 and CDR2: LNHDA, SQIVND (reference sequence). The CDR3 loop reads CASSTGQGTEKLFF. The CDR3 coding sequence is TGTGCCAGTAGTACTGGACAGGGTACCGAAAAACTGTTTTTT.

The V gene is TRBV15, the J gene TRBJ2-1; D might be TRBD1 or TRBD2, each matching 5 bases. This CDR3 comprises 14 residues. Germline V gene sequence: CDR1 LNHNV, CDR2 YYDKDF (reference sequence). V gave up 5 bases and J gave up 8 bases, with 16 bases separating them. The CDR3 spells CATSGDPSGDEQFF. CDR3 bases: TGTGCCACCAGCGGGGACCCCTCCGGCGATGAGCAGTTCTTC.

CDR3 coding DNA: TGTGCCAGTAGTATGATTGGCTCCCAAGAGACCCAGTACTTC. This gives the protein CASSMIGSQETQYF. The V and J genes are TRBV19 and TRBJ2-5; D is undetermined. CDR1 is LNHDA and CDR2 is SQIVND in the germline V gene (reference sequence). Trimming left V 3 bases short and J 1 base short, with 9 bases between. The CDR3 has 14 residues.

On this clone: A read error may produce the germline difference seen at one junction end. The chain recombines TRBV28 with TRBJ2-7; maybe TRBD2 (5 bases). Germline V gene data show CDR1 as MDHEN and CDR2 as SYDVKM. CDR3 size: 15 residues. The CDR3 reads CASSSPLGSATSRRF. The CDR3 nucleotides are TGTGCCAGCAGTTCTCCGCTGGGGAGTGCGACGTCAAGGCGCTTC.

In this sample, this clone turned up once. The chain combines TRBV6-1 with TRBJ2-7; D unclear. The CDR3 extends over 13 amino acids. The V end lost 2 bases, the J end lost 7 bases, and 12 bases lay between the germline ends. CDR1 and CDR2 (germline): MNHNS, SASEGT. CDR3 loop: CASSENPSQEQYF. Written as DNA, the CDR3 is TGTGCCAGCAGTGAAAACCCCTCGCAAGAGCAGTACTTC.

The chain carries TRBV28 and TRBJ2-7; D perhaps matches TRBD2 (5 bases). CDR1 and CDR2 (germline): MDHEN, SYDVKM. Deletions cut 6 bases from V and 3 bases from J, with 18 bases between. This CDR3 contains 15 residues. DNA of the CDR3: TGTGCCAGCAGCCCCGGAGGAGCGGACCTCTACGAGCAGTACTTC. Its translation is CASSPGGADLYEQYF. Supplemented by reference TRBV28 and TRBJ2-7, the full variable domain reads DVKVTQSSRYLVKRTGEKVFLECVQDMDHENMFWYRQDPGLGLRLIYFSYDVKMKEKGDIPEGYSVSREKKERFSLILESASTNQTSMYLCASSPGGADLYEQYFGPGTRLTVT.

The rearrangement links TRBV10-3 to TRBJ1-6; D unresolved. Trimming removed 3 bases from V and 9 bases from J, with 9 bases in between. Germline values: CDR1 ENHRY, CDR2 SYGVKD. This CDR3 is 13 amino acids long. The DNA of the CDR3 is TGTGCCATCAGTGATGAGTATGGTTCACCCCTCCACTTT. This gives the protein CAISDEYGSPLHF.

The chain uses TRBV10-3 and TRBJ2-7; tentatively, D is TRBD1 or TRBD2 (6 bases each). The V gene lost 3 bases and the J gene lost 7 bases, with 16 bases spanning the gap. The CDR3 contains 14 residues. CDR1 and CDR2 (germline): ENHRY, SYGVKD. The CDR3 here is CAISDSGAVWEQYF. Here the CDR3 DNA reads TGTGCCATCAGTGACTCGGGGGCTGTCTGGGAGCAGTACTTC.

This CDR3 is CASLPSTNEKLFF. For the CDR3, the DNA is TGTGCCAGCCTACCCTCAACTAATGAAAAACTGTTTTTT. V usage is TRBV28 and J usage is TRBJ1-4; D is ambiguous. CDR1 MDHEN and CDR2 SYDVKM come from the germline V gene. The CDR3 covers 13 residues. The V end was cut by 8 bases, the J end by 0 bases, with 7 bases between.

V and J are TRBV28 and TRBJ2-4, with 12 bases identical to TRBD1. The V segment lost 7 bases and the J segment 8 bases; nucleotides outside the gene matches: 12. The germline V gene encodes CDR1 MDHEN and CDR2 SYDVKM. CDR3 length: 16 amino acids. The CDR3 is CASKRPGTGGRDIQYF. The CDR3 DNA follows: TGTGCCAGCAAACGTCCCGGGACAGGGGGCAGGGACATTCAGTACTTC.

The chain carries TRBV6-1 and TRBJ1-5, with unresolved D. V lost 2 bases and J lost 8, with 10 bases in between. Germline V gene data show CDR1 as MNHNS and CDR2 as SASEGT. The CDR3 spans 13 residues. The CDR3 here is CASSETLGKPQHF. The DNA for the CDR3 is TGTGCCAGCAGTGAAACCTTGGGAAAGCCCCAGCATTTT.

The V and J genes are TRBV6-2 or TRBV6-3 and TRBJ2-1; 7 bases are shared with TRBD1. The germline V gene encodes CDR1 MNHEY and CDR2 SVGEGT. This CDR3 region has 16 residues. Trimming cost V 0 bases and J 0 bases; bases outside gene matches: 2. The CDR3 here is CASSYSRDSSYNEQFF. As DNA, the CDR3 is TGTGCCAGCAGTTACTCCCGGGACAGCTCCTACAATGAGCAGTTCTTC.

The V call is TRBV7-9, the J call TRBJ1-5; TRBD1 matches 7 bases. The length of the CDR3 is 18 residues. From germline, CDR1 is SEHNR and CDR2 FQNEAQ (reference sequence). V lost 0 bases and J lost 7; bases outside the gene matches: 15. DNA for the CDR3: TGTGCCAGCAGCTTAGCCTCCCACAGGGGTCCCTTTGGACAGCCCCAGCATTTT. This translates into CASSLASHRGPFGQPQHF.

The chain employs TRBV4-1 and TRBJ1-5; a possible D gene is TRBD1 (5 bases). This CDR3 comprises 18 residues. V lost 0 bases and J lost 3, with 18 bases in between. Germline CDR1 reads MGHRA; CDR2 reads YSYEKL. This CDR3 is CASSQELGGSGNNQPQHF. CDR3 DNA sequence: TGCGCCAGCAGCCAAGAATTGGGGGGATCAGGCAACAATCAGCCCCAGCATTTT.

The V and J genes are TRBV4-1 and TRBJ1-5; D remains unclear. V lost 5 bases to trimming and J lost 0 bases, with 11 bases between them. Germline CDR1 MGHRA, CDR2 YSYEKL. This CDR3 has 15 amino acids. The CDR3 region is CASSSQADSNQPQHF. The CDR3 coding sequence is TGCGCCAGCAGCTCCCAGGCGGATAGCAATCAGCCCCAGCATTTT.

The chain carries TRBV12-3 or TRBV12-4 and TRBJ2-7; D is possibly TRBD1 (6 bases). Trimming removed 10 bases at V and 5 bases at J, with 12 bases between. This CDR3 region has 11 residues. The CDR3 DNA follows: TGTGCCACCTCTCCAGGGGACGAGCAGTACTTC. Translation: CATSPGDEQYF.

The genes are TRBV24-1 and TRBJ2-5, with D unresolved. Trimming cost V 5 bases and J 1 base, with 7 bases left between them. Per germline, CDR1 KGHDR and CDR2 SFDVKD. The CDR3 runs to 13 residues. DNA of the CDR3: TGTGCCACCAGTGTAGGCAGCCAAGAGACCCAGTACTTC. Residues: CATSVGSQETQYF.

As DNA, the CDR3 is TGTGCCAGCAGACTAGCGGGGGTCTCCTACGAGCAGTACTTC. Translation: CASRLAGVSYEQYF. The chain recombines TRBV6-5 with TRBJ2-7, with 11 bases identical to TRBD2. The CDR3 covers 14 residues. Trimming cost V 6 bases and J 0 bases; bases outside gene matches: 1. Germline CDR1 is MNHEY and CDR2 is SVGAGI.

V and J are TRBV7-9 and TRBJ2-2; 13 nucleotides match TRBD2. V lost 2 bases to trimming and J lost 6 bases; unmatched junction nucleotides: 3. Germline V gene lookup returns CDR1 SEHNR and CDR2 FQNEAQ (reference sequence). The CDR3 length is 16 residues. CDR3 coding DNA: TGTGCCAGCAGCTTAACTAGCGGGAGGGTTGCCGGGGAGCTGTTTTTT. Amino acids: CASSLTSGRVAGELFF.

Details on this clone: The sample holds other DNA sequences that translate to the same CDR3. The J gene is TRBJ1-5, the V gene TRBV28; D uncertain. The CDR3 loop spans 12 amino acids. The V end lost 6 bases, the J end lost 4 bases, and 7 bases lay between the germline ends. Germline assignment: CDR1 MDHEN and CDR2 SYDVKM. The CDR3 nucleotides are TGTGCCAGCAGCTTAGGGAATCAGCCCCAGCATTTT. It translates to CASSLGNQPQHF.

CDR3 sequence reads: CASKSGQVVAGANVLTF. The CDR3 DNA reads TGCGCCAGCAAGTCGGGGCAGGTGGTGGCCGGGGCCAACGTCCTGACTTTC. The rearrangement joins TRBV23-1 to TRBJ2-6; D may be TRBD1 or TRBD2 (5 bases each). TRBV23-1 is identified as an open reading frame with a role that is uncertain. The V gene lost 7 bases and the J gene lost 4 bases, with 20 bases spanning the gap. This CDR3 region has 17 residues.

The rearrangement joins TRBV7-9 to TRBJ2-1; 8 bases are shared with TRBD1. The V gene's germline CDR1 is SEHNR and CDR2 FQNEAQ (reference sequence). The junction had 7 bases not matched to a gene; V was cut back by 4 bases and J by 2 bases. The CDR3 is 16 residues long. The CDR3 here is CASSSGTGGTYNEQFF. The CDR3 nucleotides are TGTGCCAGCAGCTCCGGGACAGGAGGGACCTACAATGAGCAGTTCTTC.

On this clone itself: Other DNA sequences of this sample code for an identical CDR3. This chain joins TRBV6-1 and TRBJ1-6, with D possibly matching TRBD1 (5 bases). CDR1 is MNHNS, CDR2 SASEGT, per germline. CDR3 length: 12 residues. Trimming shortened V by 3 bases and J by 9 bases, and 6 bases separated the two germline ends. The CDR3 nucleotides are TGTGCCAGCAGTGAGGGGGGTTCACCCCTCCACTTT. This translates into CASSEGGSPLHF.